This TCR beta chain was recovered during a study of T cells in Graves' hyperthyroidism and ophthalmopathy. General observations from the study: The blood repertoire included most of the expanded thyroid clonotypes above 0.001.

Notes on this clonotype: What it binds is unknown.

The V and J ends lost 6 bases and 0 bases respectively, with 8 bases between them. Germline CDR1 is DFQATT and CDR2 is SNEGSKA (reference sequence). The CDR3 contains 12 residues. Using RNA transcripts as the source, TCR beta CDR3 regions were amplified. When the TCR CDR3 underwent first-round RT-PCR, the HTBI primer set was used. TCRdb reprocessed the multiplex PCR reads with MiXCR, giving one entry per CDR3 protein. The profile shows about 710,000 distinct CDR3 sequences, about 17% of them singletons. Patients aged 18 to 65 with hyperthyroidism were newly diagnosed, with duration under 2 months. This chain connects TRBV20-1 to TRBJ2-5; D is possibly TRBD1 (5 bases). The source material was blood. This clonotype originated in a man aged 18-30 years with Graves' hyperthyroidism. The CDR3 DNA reads TGCAGTGCGAAGACAGACCAAGAGACCCAGTACTTC. Translating gives CSAKTDQETQYF.